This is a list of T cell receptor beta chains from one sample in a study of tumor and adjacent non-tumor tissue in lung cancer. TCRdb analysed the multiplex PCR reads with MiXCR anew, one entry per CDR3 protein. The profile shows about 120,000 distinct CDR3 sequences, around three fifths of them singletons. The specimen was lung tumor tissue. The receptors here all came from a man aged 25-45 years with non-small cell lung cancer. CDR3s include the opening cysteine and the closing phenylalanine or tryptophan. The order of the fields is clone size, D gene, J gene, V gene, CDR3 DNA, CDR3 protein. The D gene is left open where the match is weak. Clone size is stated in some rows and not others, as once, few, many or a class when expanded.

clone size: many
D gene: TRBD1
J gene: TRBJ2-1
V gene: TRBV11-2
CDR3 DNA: TGTGCCAGCAGCCGAACACAGGGGAATGAGCAGTTCTTC
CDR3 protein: CASSRTQGNEQFF

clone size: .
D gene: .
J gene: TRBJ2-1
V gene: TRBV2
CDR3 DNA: TGTGCCAGCAGGGAGGGAGCCTACAATGAGCAGTTCTTC
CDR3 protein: CASREGAYNEQFF

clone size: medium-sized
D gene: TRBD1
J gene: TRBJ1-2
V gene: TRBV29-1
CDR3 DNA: TGCAGCGTTGGCCGCAGGGGGAATGGCTACACCTTC
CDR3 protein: CSVGRRGNGYTF

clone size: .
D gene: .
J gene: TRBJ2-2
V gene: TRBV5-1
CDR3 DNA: TGCACCAGCAGCCGGGAAAGCACCGGGGAGCTGTTTTTT
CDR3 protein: CTSSRESTGELFF

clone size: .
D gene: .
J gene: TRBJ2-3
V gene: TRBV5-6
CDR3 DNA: TGTGCCAGTAACTCCGCAGGGACAGATACGCAGTATTTT
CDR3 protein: CASNSAGTDTQYF

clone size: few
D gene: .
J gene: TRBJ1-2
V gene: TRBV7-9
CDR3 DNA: TGTGCCAGCAGCTTAGCCGGGACGGCCGCTAACTATGGCTACACCTTC
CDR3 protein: CASSLAGTAANYGYTF

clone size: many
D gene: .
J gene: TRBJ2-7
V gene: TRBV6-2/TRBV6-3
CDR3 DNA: TGTGCCAGCAGTTACCTTCGAGGGCACGAGCAGTACTTC
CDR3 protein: CASSYLRGHEQYF

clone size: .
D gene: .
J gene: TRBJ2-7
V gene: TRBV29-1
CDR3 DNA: TGCATCGTTGGGAGCGGCTCCTACGAGCAGTACTTC
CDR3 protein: CIVGSGSYEQYF

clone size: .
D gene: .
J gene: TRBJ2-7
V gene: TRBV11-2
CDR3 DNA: TGTGCCAGCAGCTTAGGGACACATTCCTACGAGCAGTACTTC
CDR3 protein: CASSLGTHSYEQYF

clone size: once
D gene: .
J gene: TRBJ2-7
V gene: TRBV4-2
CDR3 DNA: TGTGCAAGCAGCCAAGATGGGGCCACGGCCTACGAGCAGTGCTTC
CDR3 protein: CASSQDGATAYEQCF

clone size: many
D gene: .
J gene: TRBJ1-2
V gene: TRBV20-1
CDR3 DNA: TGCAGTGCTAGGGGAAGGGCCGGCTATGGCTACACCTTC
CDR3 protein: CSARGRAGYGYTF

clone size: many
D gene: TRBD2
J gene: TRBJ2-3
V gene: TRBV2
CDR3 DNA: TGTGCCAGCAGTGTGACTAGCGCGGATACGCAGTATTTT
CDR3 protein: CASSVTSADTQYF

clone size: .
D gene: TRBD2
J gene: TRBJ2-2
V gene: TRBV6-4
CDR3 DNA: TGTGCCAGCAGTGACGGACTAGCGGGAGACACCGGGGAGCTGTTTTTT
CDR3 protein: CASSDGLAGDTGELFF

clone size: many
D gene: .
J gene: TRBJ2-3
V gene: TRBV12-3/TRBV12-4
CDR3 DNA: TGTGCCAGCAGTTTTGGGCAGGGTGATACGCAGTATTTT
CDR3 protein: CASSFGQGDTQYF

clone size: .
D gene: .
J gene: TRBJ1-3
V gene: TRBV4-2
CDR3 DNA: TGTGTCAGCAGCCAAGAGGCTCGCTCTGGAAACACCATATATTTT
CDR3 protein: CVSSQEARSGNTIYF

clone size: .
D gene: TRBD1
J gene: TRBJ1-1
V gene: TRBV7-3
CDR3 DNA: TGTGCCAGCAGTCCCAACGGGGGACAGACCACTGAAGCTTTCTTT
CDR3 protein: CASSPNGGQTTEAFF

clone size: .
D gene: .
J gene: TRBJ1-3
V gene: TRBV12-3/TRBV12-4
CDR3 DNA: TGTGTCAGCAGCCTGGGACAAGTGGGAAACACCATATATTTT
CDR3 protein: CVSSLGQVGNTIYF